Described below is a single TCR beta chain sequence and its context. The antigen is unknown. This sample was included in a study of identical twins. Whole-study findings and limits: Zero-insertion results could be subject to partial confounding by invariant MAIT and iNKT cells. Twins shared beta out-of-frame sequences in excess, but this excess was weaker.

TCRdb used MiXCR to reprocess the 5' RACE reads, holding one entry per CDR3 protein. The sample carries roughly 710,000 distinct CDR3 sequences, 6% to 6.5% recorded once. From germline, CDR1 is SGHTA and CDR2 FQGNSA. There are 12 residues in the CDR3. Between the trimmed V and J ends, which lost 2 bases and 5 bases, there was a span of 5 bases. The chain carries TRBV7-2 and TRBJ2-3; D ambiguous. The clonotype comes from a man aged 18-30 years in good health. The specimen was naive T cells sorted from blood. CDR3 region: CASSLSKDTQYF. CDR3 DNA: TGTGCCAGCAGCTTATCGAAAGATACGCAGTATTTT.